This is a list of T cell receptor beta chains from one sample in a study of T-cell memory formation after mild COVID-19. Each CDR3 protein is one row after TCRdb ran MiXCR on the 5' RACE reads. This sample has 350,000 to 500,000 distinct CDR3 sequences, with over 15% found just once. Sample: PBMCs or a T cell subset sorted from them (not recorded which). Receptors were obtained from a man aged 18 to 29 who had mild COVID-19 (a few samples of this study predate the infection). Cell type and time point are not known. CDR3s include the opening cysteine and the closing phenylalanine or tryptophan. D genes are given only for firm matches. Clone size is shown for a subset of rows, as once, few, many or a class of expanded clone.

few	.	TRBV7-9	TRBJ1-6	TGTGCCAGCAGCTCCGGAGGTTCACCCCTCCACTTT	CASSSGGSPLHF
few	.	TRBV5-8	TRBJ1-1	TGTGCCAGCAGCTTGAGTAGGGGAAAGAACACTGAAGCTTTCTTT	CASSLSRGKNTEAFF
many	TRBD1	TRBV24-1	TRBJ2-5	TGTGCCACCAGTGATCCCGGACAGGGAGGTGAGACCCAGTACTTC	CATSDPGQGGETQYF
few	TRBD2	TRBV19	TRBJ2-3	TGTGCCAGTAGTAGTACTAGCGGGCACACAGATACGCAGTATTTT	CASSSTSGHTDTQYF
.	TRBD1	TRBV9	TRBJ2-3	TGTGCCAGCAGCGTAGGACAGGGAGGCACAGATACGCAGTATTTT	CASSVGQGGTDTQYF
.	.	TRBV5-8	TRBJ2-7	TGTGCCAGCAGCTGGACGAGGAACGAGCAGTACTTC	CASSWTRNEQYF
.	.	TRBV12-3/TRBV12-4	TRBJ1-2	TGTGCCAGCAGCCCGAACGGGGATGGCTACACCTTC	CASSPNGDGYTF
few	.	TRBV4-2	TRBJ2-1	TGTGCCAGCAGCCAGACAACGTCTGAGCAGTTCTTC	CASSQTTSEQFF
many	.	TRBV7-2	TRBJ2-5	TGTGCCAGCAGCTTAGTCACTAGGTTAGAGACCCAGTACTTC	CASSLVTRLETQYF
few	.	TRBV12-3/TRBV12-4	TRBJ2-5	TGTGCCAGCAACTCCTGGGAGGAAGAGACCCAGTACTTC	CASNSWEEETQYF
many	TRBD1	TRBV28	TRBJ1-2	TGTGCCACCTTGGCAGGGGGCCGAAGAGGCTACACCTTC	CATLAGGRRGYTF
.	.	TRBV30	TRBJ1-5	TGTGCCTGGAGTGGTGGGGGGCCCCAGCATTTT	CAWSGGGPQHF
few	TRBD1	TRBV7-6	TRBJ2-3	TGTGCCAGCAGCAAACCCGGGACAGCGATCACAGATACGCAGTATTTT	CASSKPGTAITDTQYF
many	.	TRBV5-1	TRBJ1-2	TGCGCCAGCGGACCTCCGGGGAGGCTCGTTGGCTACACCTTC	CASGPPGRLVGYTF
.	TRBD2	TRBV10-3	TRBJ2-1	TGTGCCATCAGACTAGCGGGGAGGGATGAGCAGTTCTTC	CAIRLAGRDEQFF
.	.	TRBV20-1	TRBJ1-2	TGCAGTGCTAGCGCCCAAGGGCCAGACTATGGCTACACCTTC	CSASAQGPDYGYTF
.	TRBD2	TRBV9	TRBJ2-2	TGTGCCAGCAGCAGCCAGCGGGGGGGCCTCGAGACCGGGGAGCTGTTTTTT	CASSSQRGGLETGELFF
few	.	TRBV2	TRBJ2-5	TGTGCCAGCAGTGGGCTAGGCGGGGCTAAGGAGACCCAGTACTTC	CASSGLGGAKETQYF
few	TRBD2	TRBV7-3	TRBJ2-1	TGTGCCAGCAGCGCCAGCGGGGGGGCATCCTACAATGAGCAGTTCTTC	CASSASGGASYNEQFF
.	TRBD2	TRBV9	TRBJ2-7	TGTGCCAGCAGCCTGGGACTAGCCGGGGGGGGTTCCGAGCAGTACTTC	CASSLGLAGGGSEQYF
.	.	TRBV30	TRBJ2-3	TGTGCCTGGACCTCTCCGGATACGCAGTATTTT	CAWTSPDTQYF
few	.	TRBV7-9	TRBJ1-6	TGTGCCAGCAGGCGGGACGGTGCCTATAATTCACCCCTCCACTTT	CASRRDGAYNSPLHF
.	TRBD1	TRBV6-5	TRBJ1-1	TGTGCCAGCTCAGGACAGGGGGCAGGTGACACTGAAGCTTTCTTT	CASSGQGAGDTEAFF
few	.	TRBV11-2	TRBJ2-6	TGTGCCAGCAGCTCCAGGACCGGGAGCTCTGGGGCCAACGTCCTGACTTTC	CASSSRTGSSGANVLTF
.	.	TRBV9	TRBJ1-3	TGTGCCAGCAGCCTCCGAGGTGCCACCATATATTTT	CASSLRGATIYF
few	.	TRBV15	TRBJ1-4	TGTGCCACCAGCCGCAGCCGAGGAGGGGAAAAACTGTTTTTT	CATSRSRGGEKLFF
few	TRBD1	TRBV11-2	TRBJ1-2	TGTGCCAGCAGCCCCCCGAGGGGACAGGGGGGTCATGGCTACACCTTC	CASSPPRGQGGHGYTF
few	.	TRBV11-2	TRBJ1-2	TGTGCCAGCAGCTTATCTCCTTATCAAGGTCGGGACTATGGCTACACCTTC	CASSLSPYQGRDYGYTF
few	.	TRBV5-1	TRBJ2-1	TGCGCCAGCAGTAGTGATGGGTGGGGAAATGAGCAGTTCTTC	CASSSDGWGNEQFF
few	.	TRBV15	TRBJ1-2	TGTGCCACCAGCGCCCTAGCGGAGGGGAGCGAAAATGGCTACACCTTC	CATSALAEGSENGYTF
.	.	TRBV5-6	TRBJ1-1	TGTGCCAGCAGCTTGGGCGGGACTGTGAACACTGAAGCTTTCTTT	CASSLGGTVNTEAFF
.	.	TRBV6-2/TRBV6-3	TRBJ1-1	TGTGCCAACGACGGCCGCGGAACTCCCAGCGACCGCGACACTGAAGCTTTCTTT	CANDGRGTPSDRDTEAFF
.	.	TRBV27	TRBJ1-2	TGTGCCAGCAGTTTTAGGGCCAGACCCTATGGCTACACCTTC	CASSFRARPYGYTF
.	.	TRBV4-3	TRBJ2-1	TGCGCCAGCAGCCAATATCCGGGCTTCGAGCAGTTCTTC	CASSQYPGFEQFF
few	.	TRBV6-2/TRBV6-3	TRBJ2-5	TGTGCCAATCCGCCCCGTGCCGTGGGAGAGACCCAGTACTTC	CANPPRAVGETQYF
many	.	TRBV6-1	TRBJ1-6	TGTGCCAGCAGTGGACCGGCGGGGCGAATAAGATCCTATAATTCACCCCTCCACTTT	CASSGPAGRIRSYNSPLHF
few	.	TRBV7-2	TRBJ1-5	TGTGCCAGCAGCCCCCTGGTTGATCAGCCCCAGCATTTT	CASSPLVDQPQHF
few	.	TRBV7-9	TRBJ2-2	TGTGCCAGCAGTTTGGGGAGATTGCTGTTTTTT	CASSLGRLLFF
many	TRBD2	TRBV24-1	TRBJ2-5	TGTGCCACCAGTGATCGTGCGGGGGGCCCGAAAGAGACCCAGTACTTC	CATSDRAGGPKETQYF
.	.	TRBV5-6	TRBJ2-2	TGTGCCAGCAGCTTTTTGGGACACAACACCGGGGAGCTGTTTTTT	CASSFLGHNTGELFF
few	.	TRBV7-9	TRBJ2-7	TGTGCCAGCAGCCCCCTTGTTGAGCAGTACTTC	CASSPLVEQYF
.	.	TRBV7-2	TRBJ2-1	TGTGCCAGCACCGAGTCTAGGGGCCACAATGAGCAGTTCTTC	CASTESRGHNEQFF
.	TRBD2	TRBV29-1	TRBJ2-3	TGCAGCGTTGAAGGTTCCCTAGCGGTCGACACAGATACGCAGTATTTT	CSVEGSLAVDTDTQYF
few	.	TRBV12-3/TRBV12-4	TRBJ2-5	TGTGCCAGCAGTTTATATTCCTCCGGAGAGACCCAGTACTTC	CASSLYSSGETQYF
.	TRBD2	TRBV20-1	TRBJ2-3	TGCAGTGCTCCTAGCGGGGGGGCCTCAGATACGCAGTATTTT	CSAPSGGASDTQYF
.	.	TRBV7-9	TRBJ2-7	TGTGCCAGCAGCTCCCGCGACTTACAAAAGAGCTACGAGCAGTACTTC	CASSSRDLQKSYEQYF
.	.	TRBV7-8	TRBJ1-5	TGTGCCAGCAGCTTGGAACCGGGTCGGAATCAGCCCCAGCATTTT	CASSLEPGRNQPQHF
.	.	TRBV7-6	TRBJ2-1	TGTGCCAGCAGTACGCGGTCCTACAATGAGCAGTTCTTC	CASSTRSYNEQFF
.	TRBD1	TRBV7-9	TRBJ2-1	TGTGCCAGCAGCGTACACGCCGGGACAGCAGACAATGAGCAGTTCTTC	CASSVHAGTADNEQFF
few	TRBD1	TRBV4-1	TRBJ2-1	TGCGCCAGCAGCCAAGTCGGGACAGGGAATCATGAGCAGTTCTTC	CASSQVGTGNHEQFF
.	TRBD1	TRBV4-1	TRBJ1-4	TGCGCCAGCAGACAAGAGACAGGGATCGGTGAAAAACTGTTTTTT	CASRQETGIGEKLFF
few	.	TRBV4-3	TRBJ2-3	TGCGCCAGCAGCCAAGATCGGGCAGGGTGGGCAGATACGCAGTATTTT	CASSQDRAGWADTQYF
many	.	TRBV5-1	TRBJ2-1	TGCGCCAGCAGCTTGTCCCCGATGGAGGGATACAATGAGCAGTTCTTC	CASSLSPMEGYNEQFF
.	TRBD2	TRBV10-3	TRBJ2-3	TGTGCCACCGCGGGTAGCGGGGGGACAGATACGCAGTATTTT	CATAGSGGTDTQYF
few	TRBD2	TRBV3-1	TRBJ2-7	TGTGCCAGCAGCCCGGGACGGGGGGCCTACGAGCAGTACTTC	CASSPGRGAYEQYF
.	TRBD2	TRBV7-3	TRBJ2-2	TGTGCCAGCAGTCGTACTAGCGGGCCGAACACCGGGGAGCTGTTTTTT	CASSRTSGPNTGELFF